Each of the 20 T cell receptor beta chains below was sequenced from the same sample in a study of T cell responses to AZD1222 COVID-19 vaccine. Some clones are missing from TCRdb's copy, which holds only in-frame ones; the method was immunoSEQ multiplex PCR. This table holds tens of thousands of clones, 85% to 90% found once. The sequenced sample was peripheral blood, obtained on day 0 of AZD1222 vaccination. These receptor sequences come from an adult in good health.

CDR3 residues: CAWSIRESQPQHF. CDR3 sequence (DNA): TGTGCCTGGAGTATCAGGGAAAGTCAGCCCCAGCATTTT. The rearrangement uses TRBV30 and TRBJ1-5; maybe TRBD1 (5 bases). Germline CDR1 is GTSNPN and CDR2 is SVGIG (reference sequence). V dropped 2 bases and J dropped 6 bases, with 11 bases sitting between them. The CDR3 contains 13 residues.

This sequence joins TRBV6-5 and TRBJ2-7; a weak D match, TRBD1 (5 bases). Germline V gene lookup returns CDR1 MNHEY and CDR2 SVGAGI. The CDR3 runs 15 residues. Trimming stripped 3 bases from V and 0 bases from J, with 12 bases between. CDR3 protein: CASSYTGSGSYEQYF. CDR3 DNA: TGTGCCAGCAGTTATACAGGATCGGGCTCCTACGAGCAGTACTTC.

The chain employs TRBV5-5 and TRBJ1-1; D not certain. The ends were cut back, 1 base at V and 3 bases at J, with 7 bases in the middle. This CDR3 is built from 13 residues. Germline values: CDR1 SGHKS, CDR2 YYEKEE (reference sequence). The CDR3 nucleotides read TGTGCCAGCAGCTTGCTGGCGGACACTGAAGCTTTCTTT. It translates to CASSLLADTEAFF.

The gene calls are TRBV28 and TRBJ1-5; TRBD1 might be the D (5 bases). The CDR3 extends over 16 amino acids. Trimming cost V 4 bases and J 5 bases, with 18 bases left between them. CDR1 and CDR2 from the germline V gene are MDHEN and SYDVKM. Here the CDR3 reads CASSSSTEGFDQPQHF. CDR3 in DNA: TGTGCCAGCAGTTCCTCGACAGAAGGGTTCGATCAGCCCCAGCATTTT.

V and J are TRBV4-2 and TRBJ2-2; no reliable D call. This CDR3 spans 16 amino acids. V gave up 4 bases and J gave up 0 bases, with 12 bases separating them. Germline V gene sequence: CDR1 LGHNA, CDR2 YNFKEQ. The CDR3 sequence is CASSRNLGANTGELFF. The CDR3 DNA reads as TGTGCCAGCAGCCGAAACCTTGGAGCGAACACCGGGGAGCTGTTTTTT.

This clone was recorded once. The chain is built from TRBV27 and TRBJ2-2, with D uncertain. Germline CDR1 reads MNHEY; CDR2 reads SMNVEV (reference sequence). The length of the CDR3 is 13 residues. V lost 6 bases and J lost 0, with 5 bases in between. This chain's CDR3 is CASSRPNTGELFF. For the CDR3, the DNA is TGTGCCAGCAGCCGCCCGAACACCGGGGAGCTGTTTTTT.

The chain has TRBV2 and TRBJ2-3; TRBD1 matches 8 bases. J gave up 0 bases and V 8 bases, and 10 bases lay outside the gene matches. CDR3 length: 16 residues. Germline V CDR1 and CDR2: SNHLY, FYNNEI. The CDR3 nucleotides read TGTGCCAGCGAGGACAGGGACTTCCGAAGCACAGATACGCAGTATTTT. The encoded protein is CASEDRDFRSTDTQYF. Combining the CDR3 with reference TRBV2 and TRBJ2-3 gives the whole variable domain EPEVTQTPSHQVTQMGQEVILRCVPISNHLYFYWYRQILGQKVEFLVSFYNNEISEKSEIFDDQFSVERPDGSNFTLKIRSTKLEDSAMYFCASEDRDFRSTDTQYFGPGTRLTVL.

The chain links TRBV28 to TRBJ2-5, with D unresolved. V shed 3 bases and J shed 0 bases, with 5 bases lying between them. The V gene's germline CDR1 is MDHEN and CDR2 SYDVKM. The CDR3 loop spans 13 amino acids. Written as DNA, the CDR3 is TGTGCCAGCAGTTTGGGTAACCAAGAGACCCAGTACTTC. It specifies CASSLGNQETQYF.

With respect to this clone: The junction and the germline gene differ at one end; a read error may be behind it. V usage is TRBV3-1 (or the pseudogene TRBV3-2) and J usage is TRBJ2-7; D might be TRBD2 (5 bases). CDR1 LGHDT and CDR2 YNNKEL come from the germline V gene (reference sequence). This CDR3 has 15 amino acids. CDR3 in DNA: TGTGCCAGCAGCAGCTCCGGGATAAGCTCCCACGAGCAGTACTTC. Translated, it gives CASSSSGISSHEQYF.

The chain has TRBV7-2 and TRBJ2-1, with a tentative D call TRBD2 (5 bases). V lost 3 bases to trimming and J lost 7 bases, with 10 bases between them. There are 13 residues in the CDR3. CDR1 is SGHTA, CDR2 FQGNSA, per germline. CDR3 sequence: CASSLSPGNEQFF. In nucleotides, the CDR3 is TGTGCCAGCAGCTTGTCACCGGGGAATGAGCAGTTCTTC.

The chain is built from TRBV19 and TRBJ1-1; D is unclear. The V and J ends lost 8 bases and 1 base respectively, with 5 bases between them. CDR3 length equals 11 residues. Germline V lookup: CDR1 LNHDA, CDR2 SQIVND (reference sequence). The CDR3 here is CASRSNTEAFF. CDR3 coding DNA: TGTGCCAGTCGATCGAACACTGAAGCTTTCTTT.

The DNA of the CDR3 is TGTGCCAGCAGCCTTCGGGCAGGCGGTGAGCAGTTCTTC. Encoded protein: CASSLRAGGEQFF. The V and J genes are TRBV3-1 (or the pseudogene TRBV3-2) and TRBJ2-1; D not certain. V was clipped by 4 bases and J by 9 bases, with 13 bases between them. Germline V gene data show CDR1 as LGHDT and CDR2 as YNNKEL (reference sequence). The CDR3 spans 13 residues.

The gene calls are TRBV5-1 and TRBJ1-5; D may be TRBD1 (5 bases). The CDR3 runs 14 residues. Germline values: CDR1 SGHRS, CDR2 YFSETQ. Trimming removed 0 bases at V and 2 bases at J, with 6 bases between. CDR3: CASSLGGGNQPQHF. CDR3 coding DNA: TGCGCCAGCAGCTTGGGGGGGGGCAATCAGCCCCAGCATTTT.

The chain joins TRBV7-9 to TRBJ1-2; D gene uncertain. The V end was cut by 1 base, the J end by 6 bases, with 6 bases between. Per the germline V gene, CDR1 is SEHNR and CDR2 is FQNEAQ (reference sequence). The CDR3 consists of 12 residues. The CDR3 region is CASSLGRDGYTF. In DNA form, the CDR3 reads TGTGCCAGCAGCTTAGGACGGGATGGCTACACCTTC. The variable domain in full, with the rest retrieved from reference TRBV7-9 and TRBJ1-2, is DTGVSQNPRHKITKRGQNVTFRCDPISEHNRLYWYRQTLGQGPEFLTYFQNEAQLEKSRLLSDRFSAERPKGSFSTLEIQRTEQGDSAMYLCASSLGRDGYTFGSGTRLTVV.

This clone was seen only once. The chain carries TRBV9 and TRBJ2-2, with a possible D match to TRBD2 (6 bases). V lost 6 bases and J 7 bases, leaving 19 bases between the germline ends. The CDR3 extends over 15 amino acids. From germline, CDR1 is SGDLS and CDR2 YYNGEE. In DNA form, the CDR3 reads TGTGCCAGCACCCCCGGGCGGGATGAAAACGGGGAGCTGTTTTTT. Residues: CASTPGRDENGELFF.

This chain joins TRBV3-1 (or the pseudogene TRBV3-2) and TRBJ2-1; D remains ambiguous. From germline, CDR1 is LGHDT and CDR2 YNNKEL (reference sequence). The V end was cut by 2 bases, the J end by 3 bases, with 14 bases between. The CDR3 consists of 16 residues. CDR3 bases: TGTGCCAGCAGCCAATGGTCGACCCAGAGCTACAATGAGCAGTTCTTC. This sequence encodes CASSQWSTQSYNEQFF.

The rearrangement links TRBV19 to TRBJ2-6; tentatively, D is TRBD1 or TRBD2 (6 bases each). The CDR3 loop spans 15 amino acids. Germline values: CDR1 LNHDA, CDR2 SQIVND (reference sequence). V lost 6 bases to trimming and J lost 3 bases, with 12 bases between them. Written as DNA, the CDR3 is TGTGCCAGTAGGACACAGGGAGGTGGGGCCAACGTCCTGACTTTC. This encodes CASRTQGGGANVLTF.

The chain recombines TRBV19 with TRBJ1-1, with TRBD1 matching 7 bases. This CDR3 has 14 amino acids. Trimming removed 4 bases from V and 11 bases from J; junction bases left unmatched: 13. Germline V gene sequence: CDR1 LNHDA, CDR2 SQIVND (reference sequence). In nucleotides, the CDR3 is TGTGCCAGTAGTAACAGGGGACTGTATGACTCGGCTTTCTTT. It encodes CASSNRGLYDSAFF.

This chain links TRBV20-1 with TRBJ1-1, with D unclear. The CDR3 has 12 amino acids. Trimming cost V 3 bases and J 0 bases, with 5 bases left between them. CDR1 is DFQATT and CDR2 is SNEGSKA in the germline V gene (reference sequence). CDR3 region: CSASRMNTEAFF. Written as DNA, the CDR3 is TGCAGTGCTAGTCGCATGAACACTGAAGCTTTCTTT.

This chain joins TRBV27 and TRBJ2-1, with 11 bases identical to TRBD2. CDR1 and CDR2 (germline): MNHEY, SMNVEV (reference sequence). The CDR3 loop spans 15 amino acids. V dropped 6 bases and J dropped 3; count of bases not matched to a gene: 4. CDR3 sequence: CASRTGTSGYNEQFF. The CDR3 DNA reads TGTGCCAGCAGAACCGGGACTAGCGGCTACAATGAGCAGTTCTTC.